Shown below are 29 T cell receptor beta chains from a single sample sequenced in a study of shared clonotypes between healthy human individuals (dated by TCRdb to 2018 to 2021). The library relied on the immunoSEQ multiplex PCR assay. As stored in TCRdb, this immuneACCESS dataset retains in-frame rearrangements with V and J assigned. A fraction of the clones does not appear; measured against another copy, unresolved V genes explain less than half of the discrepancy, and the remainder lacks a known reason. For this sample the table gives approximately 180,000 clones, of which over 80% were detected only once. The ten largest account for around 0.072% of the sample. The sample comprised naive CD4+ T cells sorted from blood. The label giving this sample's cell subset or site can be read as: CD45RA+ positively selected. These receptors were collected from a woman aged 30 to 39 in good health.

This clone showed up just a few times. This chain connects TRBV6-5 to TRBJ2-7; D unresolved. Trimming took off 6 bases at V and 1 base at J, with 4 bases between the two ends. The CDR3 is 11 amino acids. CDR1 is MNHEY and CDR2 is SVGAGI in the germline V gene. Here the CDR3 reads CASRGSYEQYF. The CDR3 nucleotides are TGTGCCAGCAGGGGATCCTACGAGCAGTACTTC.

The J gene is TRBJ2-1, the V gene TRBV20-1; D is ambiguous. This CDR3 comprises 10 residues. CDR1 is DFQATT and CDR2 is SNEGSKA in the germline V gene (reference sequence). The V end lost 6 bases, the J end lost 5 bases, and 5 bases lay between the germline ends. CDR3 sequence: CSARNNEQFF. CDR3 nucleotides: TGCAGTGCGAGAAACAATGAGCAGTTCTTC.

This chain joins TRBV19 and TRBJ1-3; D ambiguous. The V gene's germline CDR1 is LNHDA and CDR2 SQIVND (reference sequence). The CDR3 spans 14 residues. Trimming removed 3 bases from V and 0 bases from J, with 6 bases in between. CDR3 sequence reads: CASSIGSSGNTIYF. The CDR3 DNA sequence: TGTGCCAGTAGTATCGGTAGCTCTGGAAACACCATATATTTT. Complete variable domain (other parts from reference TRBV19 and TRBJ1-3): DGGITQSPKYLFRKEGQNVTLSCEQNLNHDAMYWYRQDPGQGLRLIYYSQIVNDFQKGDIAEGYSVSREKKESFPLTVTSAQKNPTAFYLCASSIGSSGNTIYFGEGSWLTVV.

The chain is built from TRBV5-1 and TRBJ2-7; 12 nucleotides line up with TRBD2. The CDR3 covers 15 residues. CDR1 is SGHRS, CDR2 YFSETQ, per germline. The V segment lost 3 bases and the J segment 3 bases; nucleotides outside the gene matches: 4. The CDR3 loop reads CASSWTSGTGYEQYF. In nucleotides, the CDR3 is TGCGCCAGCAGCTGGACTAGCGGGACTGGCTACGAGCAGTACTTC.

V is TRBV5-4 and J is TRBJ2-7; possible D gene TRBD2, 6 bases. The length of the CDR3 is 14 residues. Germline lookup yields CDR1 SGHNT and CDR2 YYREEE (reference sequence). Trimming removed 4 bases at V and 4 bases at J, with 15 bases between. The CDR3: CASSDYSGNYEQYF. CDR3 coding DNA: TGTGCCAGCAGCGACTATAGCGGAAATTACGAGCAGTACTTC. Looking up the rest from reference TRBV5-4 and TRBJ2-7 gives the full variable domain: ETGVTQSPTHLIKTRGQQVTLRCSSQSGHNTVSWYQQALGQGPQFIFQYYREEENGRGNFPPRFSGLQFPNYSSELNVNALELDDSALYLCASSDYSGNYEQYFGPGTRLTVT.

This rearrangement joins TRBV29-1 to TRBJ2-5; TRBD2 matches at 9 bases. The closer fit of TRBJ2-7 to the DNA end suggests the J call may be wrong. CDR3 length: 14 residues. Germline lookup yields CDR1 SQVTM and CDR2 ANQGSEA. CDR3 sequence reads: CSAKSGRFSYEQYF. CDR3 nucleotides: TGCAGCGCCAAAAGCGGGAGGTTCTCCTACGAGCAGTACTTC.

CDR3 DNA sequence: TGTGCCAGCACCCTCCAGACAGGGGGTAATTCACCCCTCCACTTT. This translates into CASTLQTGGNSPLHF. J is TRBJ1-6 and V is TRBV27; 9 nucleotides agree with TRBD1. Germline V CDR1 and CDR2: MNHEY, SMNVEV (reference sequence). The V gene end was trimmed by 7 bases and the J gene end by 6 bases; junction bases not matched to a gene: 7. The CDR3 sequence is 15 residues long.

DNA of the CDR3: TGTGCCAGCAGTTCCCCCGGCAGGAACACTGAAGCTTTCTTT. This encodes CASSSPGRNTEAFF. J is TRBJ1-1 and V is TRBV27; no reliable D call. V dropped 4 bases and J dropped 1 base, with 10 bases sitting between them. Germline V gives CDR1 MNHEY, CDR2 SMNVEV (reference sequence). CDR3 length: 14 amino acids.

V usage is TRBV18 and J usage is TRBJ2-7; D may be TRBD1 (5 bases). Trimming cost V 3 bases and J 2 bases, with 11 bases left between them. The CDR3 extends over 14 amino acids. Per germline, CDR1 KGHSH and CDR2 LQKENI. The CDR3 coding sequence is TGTGCCAGCTCACCTACAGGCAGTACCTACGAGCAGTACTTC. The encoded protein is CASSPTGSTYEQYF.

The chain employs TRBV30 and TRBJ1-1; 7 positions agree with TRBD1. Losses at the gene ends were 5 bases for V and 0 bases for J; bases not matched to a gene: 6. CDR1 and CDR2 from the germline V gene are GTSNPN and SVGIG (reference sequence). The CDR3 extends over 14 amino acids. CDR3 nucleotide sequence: TGTGCCTGGGACGAGACAGGGATGAACACTGAAGCTTTCTTT. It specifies CAWDETGMNTEAFF.

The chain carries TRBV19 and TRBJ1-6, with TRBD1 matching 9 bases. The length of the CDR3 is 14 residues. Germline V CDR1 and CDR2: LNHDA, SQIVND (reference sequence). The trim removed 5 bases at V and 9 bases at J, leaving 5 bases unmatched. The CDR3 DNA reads TGTGCCAGTAGTTCGGGACAGGGAACTTCACCCCTCCACTTT. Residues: CASSSGQGTSPLHF.

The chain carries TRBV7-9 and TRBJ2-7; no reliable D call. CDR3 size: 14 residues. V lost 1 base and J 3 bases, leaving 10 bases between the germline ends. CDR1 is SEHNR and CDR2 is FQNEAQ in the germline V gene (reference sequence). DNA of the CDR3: TGTGCCAGCAGCTTAGGGTCGGATCGCTACGAGCAGTACTTC. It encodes CASSLGSDRYEQYF.

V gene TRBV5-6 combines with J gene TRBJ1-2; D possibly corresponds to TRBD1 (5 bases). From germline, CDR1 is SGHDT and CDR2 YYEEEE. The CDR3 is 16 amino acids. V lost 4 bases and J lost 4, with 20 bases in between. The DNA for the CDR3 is TGTGCCAGCAGCCGAAAGGTGGTTCTTGGGGCCTATGGCTACACCTTC. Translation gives CASSRKVVLGAYGYTF.

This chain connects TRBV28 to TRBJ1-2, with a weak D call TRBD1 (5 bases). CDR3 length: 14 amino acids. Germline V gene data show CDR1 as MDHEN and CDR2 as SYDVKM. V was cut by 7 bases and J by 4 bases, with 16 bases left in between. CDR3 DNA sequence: TGTGCCAGCACCCGGGGGGGGTCGGGCTATGGCTACACCTTC. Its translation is CASTRGGSGYGYTF.

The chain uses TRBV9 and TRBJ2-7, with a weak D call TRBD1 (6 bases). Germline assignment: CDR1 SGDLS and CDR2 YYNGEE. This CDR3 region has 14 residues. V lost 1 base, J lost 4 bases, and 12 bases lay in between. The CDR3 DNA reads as TGTGCCAGCAGCGTAAAGACAGGAGCGTACGAGCAGTACTTC. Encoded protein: CASSVKTGAYEQYF.

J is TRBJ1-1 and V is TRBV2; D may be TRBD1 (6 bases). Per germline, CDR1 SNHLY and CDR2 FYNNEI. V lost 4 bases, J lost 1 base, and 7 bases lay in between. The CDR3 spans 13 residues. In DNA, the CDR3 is TGTGCCAGCAGTGCACAGGGGAACACTGAAGCTTTCTTT. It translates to CASSAQGNTEAFF.

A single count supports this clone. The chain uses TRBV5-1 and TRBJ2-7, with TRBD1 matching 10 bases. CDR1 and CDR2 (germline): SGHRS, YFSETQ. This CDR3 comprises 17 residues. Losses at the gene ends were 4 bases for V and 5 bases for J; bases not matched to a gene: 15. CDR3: CASSGGLDGDRGHEQYF. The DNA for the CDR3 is TGCGCCAGCAGCGGTGGCCTGGATGGGGACAGGGGACACGAGCAGTACTTC.

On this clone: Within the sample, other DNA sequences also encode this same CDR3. This CDR3 is CASSSGQGRTEAFF. CDR3 DNA: TGTGCCAGCAGTTCGGGACAGGGGAGGACTGAAGCTTTCTTT. The rearrangement links TRBV28 to TRBJ1-1, with 10 positions matching TRBD1. Germline lookup yields CDR1 MDHEN and CDR2 SYDVKM. The CDR3 has 14 residues. V was pared by 4 bases and J by 5 bases, with 4 bases of the junction left unmatched.

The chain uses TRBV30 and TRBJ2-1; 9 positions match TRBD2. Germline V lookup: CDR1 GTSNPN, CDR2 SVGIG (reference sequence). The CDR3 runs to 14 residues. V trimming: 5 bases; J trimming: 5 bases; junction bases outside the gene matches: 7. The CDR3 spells CAWHLAGTDNEQFF. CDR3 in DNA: TGTGCCTGGCATCTAGCGGGGACAGACAATGAGCAGTTCTTC.

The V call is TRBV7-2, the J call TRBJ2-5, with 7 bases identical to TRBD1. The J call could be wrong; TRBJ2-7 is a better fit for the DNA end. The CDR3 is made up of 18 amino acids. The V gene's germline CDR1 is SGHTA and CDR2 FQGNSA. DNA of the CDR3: TGTGCCAGCAGCTCGACGACAGGGATCTTCCCTCATCGCTACGAGCAGTACTTC. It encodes CASSSTTGIFPHRYEQYF.

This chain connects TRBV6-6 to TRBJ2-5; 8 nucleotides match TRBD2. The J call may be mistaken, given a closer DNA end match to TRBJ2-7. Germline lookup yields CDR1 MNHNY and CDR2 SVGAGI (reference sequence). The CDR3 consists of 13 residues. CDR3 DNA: TGTGCCAGCAGAAACGGGGGGGACTACGAGCAGTACTTC. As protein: CASRNGGDYEQYF.

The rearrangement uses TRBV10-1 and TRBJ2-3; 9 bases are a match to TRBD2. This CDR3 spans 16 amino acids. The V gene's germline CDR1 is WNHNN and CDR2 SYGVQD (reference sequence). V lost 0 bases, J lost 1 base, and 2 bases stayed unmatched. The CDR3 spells CASSESPSGGTDTQYF. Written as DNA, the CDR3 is TGCGCCAGCAGTGAGTCGCCTAGCGGGGGCACAGATACGCAGTATTTT.

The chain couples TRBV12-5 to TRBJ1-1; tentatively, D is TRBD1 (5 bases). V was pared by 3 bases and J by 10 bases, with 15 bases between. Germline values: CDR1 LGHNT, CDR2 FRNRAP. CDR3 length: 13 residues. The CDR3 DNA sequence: TGTGCTAGTGGTTTCCAGGCGGGGGACCGAGCTTTCTTT. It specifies CASGFQAGDRAFF.

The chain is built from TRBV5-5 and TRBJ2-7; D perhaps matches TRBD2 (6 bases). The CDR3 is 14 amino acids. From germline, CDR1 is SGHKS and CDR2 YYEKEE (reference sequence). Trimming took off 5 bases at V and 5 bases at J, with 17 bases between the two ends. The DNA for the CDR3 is TGTGCCAGCAGACGGCGGGGCCTGGACCACGAGCAGTACTTC. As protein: CASRRRGLDHEQYF.

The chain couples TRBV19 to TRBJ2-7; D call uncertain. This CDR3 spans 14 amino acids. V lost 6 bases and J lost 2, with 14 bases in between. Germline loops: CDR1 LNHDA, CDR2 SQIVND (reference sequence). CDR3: CASRRNEVTYEQYF. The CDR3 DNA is TGTGCCAGTAGACGAAACGAAGTAACCTACGAGCAGTACTTC.

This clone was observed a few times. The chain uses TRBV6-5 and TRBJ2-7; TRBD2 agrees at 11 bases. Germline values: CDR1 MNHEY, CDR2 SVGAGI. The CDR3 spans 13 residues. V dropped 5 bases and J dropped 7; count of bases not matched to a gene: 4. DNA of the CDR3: TGTGCCAGCAGTCGAGGGACTAGCGGAGAGCAGTACTTC. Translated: CASSRGTSGEQYF.

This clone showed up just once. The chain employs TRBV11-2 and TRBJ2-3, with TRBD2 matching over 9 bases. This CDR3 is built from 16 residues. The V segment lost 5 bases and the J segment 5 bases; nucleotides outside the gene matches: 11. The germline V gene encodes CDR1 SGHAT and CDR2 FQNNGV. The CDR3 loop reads CASSDLRGRAGDTQYF. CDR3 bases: TGTGCCAGCAGCGACCTTCGCGGGAGGGCTGGAGATACGCAGTATTTT.

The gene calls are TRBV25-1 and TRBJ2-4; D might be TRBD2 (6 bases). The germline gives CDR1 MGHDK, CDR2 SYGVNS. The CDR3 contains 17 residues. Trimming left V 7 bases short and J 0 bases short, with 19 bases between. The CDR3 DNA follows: TGTGCCAGCACTGGCGGAGGGGCTGATCTAGCCAAAAACATTCAGTACTTC. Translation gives CASTGGGADLAKNIQYF.

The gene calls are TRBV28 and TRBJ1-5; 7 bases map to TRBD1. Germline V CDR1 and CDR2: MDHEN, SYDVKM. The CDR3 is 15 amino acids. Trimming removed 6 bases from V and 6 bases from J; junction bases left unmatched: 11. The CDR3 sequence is CASSSATGLGQPQHF. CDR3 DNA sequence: TGTGCCAGCAGCTCCGCGACAGGGTTAGGTCAGCCCCAGCATTTT.